These 17 T cell receptor beta chains share one sample of origin, sequenced in a study of Graves' ophthalmopathy and Graves' hyperthyroidism. The authors amplified TCR beta CDR3 regions from RNA transcripts. Scientists carried out first-round RT-PCR using HTBI primers and then a second-round multiplex PCR. TCRdb recomputed calls from the multiplex PCR reads with MiXCR, one row per CDR3 protein. This sample has approximately 640,000 distinct CDR3 sequences, with about two fifths found just once. Sequencing was done on a sample of peripheral blood. The origin of the receptors is an adult man with Graves' ophthalmopathy.

Many counts were recorded for this clonotype. CDR3 bases: TGTGCCAGCAGCTTAGCAGCGCTAGATGTAGAGCAGTACTTC. It encodes CASSLAALDVEQYF. The V call is TRBV7-6, the J call TRBJ2-7; D remains ambiguous. Trimming cost V 0 bases and J 7 bases, with 13 bases left between them. Germline CDR1 SGHVS, CDR2 FNYEAQ. The CDR3 length is 14 residues.

At least ten counts were recorded for this clonotype. V is TRBV9 and J is TRBJ1-6; 8 bases line up with TRBD1. V lost 4 bases to trimming and J lost 1 base; unmatched junction nucleotides: 4. CDR1 is SGDLS, CDR2 YYNGEE, per germline. The CDR3 has 16 residues. The CDR3 here is CASSNQGASYNSPLHF. In DNA form, the CDR3 reads TGTGCCAGCAGCAATCAGGGGGCTTCCTATAATTCACCCCTCCACTTT.

This clonotype was counted many times. J is TRBJ2-7 and V is TRBV9; a possible D gene is TRBD1 (5 bases). From germline, CDR1 is SGDLS and CDR2 YYNGEE. Trimming removed 0 bases from V and 3 bases from J, with 7 bases in between. The CDR3 is 13 residues long. The CDR3: CASSVDQGYEQYF. As DNA, the CDR3 is TGTGCCAGCAGCGTAGATCAGGGCTACGAGCAGTACTTC.

This clonotype was counted once. At one end the junction does not follow the germline gene, possibly because of a read error. J is TRBJ2-7 and V is TRBV10-3, with D possibly called TRBD1 or TRBD2 (6 bases each). The CDR3 length is 15 residues. Germline V gene data show CDR1 as ENHRY and CDR2 as SYGVKD. Written as DNA, the CDR3 is TGTGCCAGCAGTACACCGGGACTTGGACAGTACGAGCAGTACTTC. Its translation: CASSTPGLGQYEQYF.

This clonotype was picked up many times. The genes are TRBV29-1 and TRBJ2-5; D may correspond to TRBD1 or TRBD2 (5 bases each). The CDR3 loop spans 13 amino acids. Deletions cut 3 bases from V and 2 bases from J, with 10 bases between. Germline-derived CDR1 and CDR2 are SQVTM and ANQGSEA. CDR3 amino acids: CSVEGTGQETQYF. The CDR3, as DNA: TGCAGCGTTGAGGGGACGGGTCAAGAGACCCAGTACTTC.

Worth noting for this clonotype: One junction end disagrees with the germline gene, perhaps due to a read error. The chain is built from TRBV7-2 and TRBJ2-2; 8 bases match TRBD2. CDR1 SGHTA and CDR2 FQGNSA come from the germline V gene. CDR3 length: 19 amino acids. Here the CDR3 DNA reads TGCGCCAGCAGCCAGCAGGAACTAGCGGCCCCCCCCCCCACCGGGGAGCTGTTTTTT. Protein: CASSQQELAAPPPTGELFF.

This clonotype was detected ten times or more. The rearrangement uses TRBV7-8 and TRBJ1-2, with 8 bases identical to TRBD1. The ends lost 1 base at V and 7 bases at J; junction bases unmatched: 5. Germline lookup yields CDR1 SGHVS and CDR2 FQNEAQ. This CDR3 has 14 residues. The CDR3 loop is CASSLGTGPSGYTF. As DNA, the CDR3 is TGTGCCAGCAGCTTAGGGACAGGGCCGAGTGGCTACACCTTC. Complete variable domain (other parts from reference TRBV7-8 and TRBJ1-2): GAGVSQSPRYKVAKRGQDVALRCDPISGHVSLFWYQQALGQGPEFLTYFQNEAQLDKSGLPSDRFFAERPEGSVSTLKIQRTQQEDSAVYLCASSLGTGPSGYTFGSGTRLTVV.

The chain is built from TRBV7-9 and TRBJ2-3; no firm D call. Germline loops: CDR1 SEHNR, CDR2 FQNEAQ (reference sequence). This CDR3 comprises 14 residues. The ends were cut back, 2 bases at V and 2 bases at J, with 8 bases in the middle. The CDR3 spells CASSLNPITDTQYF. CDR3 coding DNA: TGTGCCAGCAGCTTAAACCCCATCACAGATACGCAGTATTTT.

The chain employs TRBV10-3 and TRBJ2-5; 9 nucleotides agree with TRBD1. The length of the CDR3 is 13 residues. V trimming: 8 bases; J trimming: 7 bases; junction bases outside the gene matches: 8. CDR1 is ENHRY, CDR2 SYGVKD, per germline. The CDR3 region has the DNA TGTGCCATCGGGGGACAGGGTTTTTGGACCCAGTACTTC. This gives the protein CAIGGQGFWTQYF.

This clonotype was seen ten or more times. V gene TRBV7-8 combines with J gene TRBJ1-1; D possibly corresponds to TRBD1 (6 bases). Trimming shortened V by 1 base and J by 1 base, and 13 bases separated the two germline ends. Germline V gene lookup returns CDR1 SGHVS and CDR2 FQNEAQ. CDR3 size: 16 residues. The CDR3 loop is CASSLGRGARNTEAFF. The CDR3 DNA sequence: TGTGCCAGCAGCTTAGGTCGGGGGGCGAGGAACACTGAAGCTTTCTTT. Supplemented by reference TRBV7-8 and TRBJ1-1, the full variable domain reads GAGVSQSPRYKVAKRGQDVALRCDPISGHVSLFWYQQALGQGPEFLTYFQNEAQLDKSGLPSDRFFAERPEGSVSTLKIQRTQQEDSAVYLCASSLGRGARNTEAFFGQGTRLTVV.

The chain recombines TRBV15 with TRBJ2-5; 10 nucleotides agree with TRBD1. Germline assignment: CDR1 LNHNV and CDR2 YYDKDF (reference sequence). The junction had 8 bases not matched to a gene; V was cut back by 2 bases and J by 5 bases. There are 16 residues in the CDR3. For the CDR3, the DNA is TGTGCCACCAGCAGAATGACAGGGGGCGGAACTGAGACCCAGTACTTC. Translating it yields CATSRMTGGGTETQYF.

The table lists this clonotype with a count of one. The chain uses TRBV19 and TRBJ2-7, with D unresolved. Germline V lookup: CDR1 LNHDA, CDR2 SQIVND (reference sequence). The CDR3 is made up of 13 amino acids. The germline V and J ends were trimmed by 8 bases and 1 base, with 12 bases remaining between them. The CDR3 coding sequence is TGTGCCAGTGCTAGTCTCCAGTCCTACGAGCAGTACTTC. Translated: CASASLQSYEQYF.

This clonotype has at least ten counts. The chain employs TRBV7-9 and TRBJ2-7; 8 positions match TRBD1. With V trimmed by 4 bases and J by 3 bases, 2 bases remained unmatched. The CDR3 loop spans 13 amino acids. Germline V gene data show CDR1 as SEHNR and CDR2 as FQNEAQ (reference sequence). For the CDR3, the DNA is TGTGCCAGCAGCTCCGACAGGGGCTACGAGCAGTACTTC. Its protein is CASSSDRGYEQYF.

The chain carries TRBV29-1 and TRBJ2-7; 9 bases are a match to TRBD1. The CDR3 consists of 15 residues. Germline V CDR1 and CDR2: SQVTM, ANQGSEA. The junction had 15 bases not matched to a gene; V was cut back by 5 bases and J by 7 bases. In nucleotides, the CDR3 is TGCAGCGTTCTGGGAGGGACAGGGAAAAGTCTGGAGCAGTACTTC. Amino acid sequence: CSVLGGTGKSLEQYF.

The V gene is TRBV2, the J gene TRBJ1-1; D is uncertain. Trimming pared 8 bases from V and 4 bases from J, leaving 8 bases between. CDR1 and CDR2 from the germline V gene are SNHLY and FYNNEI. The CDR3 is 11 amino acids. CDR3 DNA sequence: TGTGCCAGCGGCCAAGGCACTGAAGCTTTCTTT. Translated: CASGQGTEAFF.

This clonotype was seen repeatedly, ten times or more. This chain connects TRBV12-3 or TRBV12-4 to TRBJ1-2, with unresolved D. With 6 bases removed from V and 1 base from J, the gap between germline ends came to 18 bases. CDR3 size: 16 residues. The CDR3 DNA is TGTGCCAGCAGGTCCGGAGAATCCATTCTTAACTATGGCTACACCTTC. This translates into CASRSGESILNYGYTF.

With regard to this clonotype: Mismatch with germline at one junction end may stem from a read error. The chain links TRBV29-1 to TRBJ2-2; 10 nucleotides align to TRBD2. Germline V gives CDR1 SQVTM, CDR2 ANQGSEA. CDR3 length: 15 residues. CDR3 protein: CSVEGGLAGESEQFF. As DNA, the CDR3 is TGCAGCGTTGAGGGGGGGCTAGCGGGAGAAAGTGAGCAGTTTTTT.